One and the same sample provided the 10 T cell receptor beta chains below, sequenced in a study of blood T cells in healthy people across ages. A J-beta primer mix and a sample-barcoded 5' primer were used in a second PCR of roughly 6 to 11 cycles. Using its own MiXCR run on the 5' RACE reads, TCRdb lists one record per CDR3 protein. Of fewer than 800,000 distinct CDR3 sequences detected, around 20% appear once; the ten largest clones hold approximately 3.7%. Sequencing input: blood. The receptors were gathered from a man in his sixties or seventies in good health.

The genes are TRBV20-1 and TRBJ2-3; the match to TRBD2 covers 7 bases. The germline V gene has CDR1 DFQATT and CDR2 SNEGSKA (reference sequence). The length of the CDR3 is 14 residues. Germline trimming cut 4 bases from V and 7 bases from J; bases unmatched to any gene: 11. In DNA form, the CDR3 reads TGCAGTGCTAAAACGAGCGGGGCCGGATATACGCAGTATTTT. This sequence encodes CSAKTSGAGYTQYF.

This clonotype was counted many times. V gene TRBV7-2 combines with J gene TRBJ1-1; D gene ambiguous. The CDR3 is 17 amino acids. Trimming cost V 0 bases and J 1 base, with 15 bases left between them. The germline CDR1 and CDR2 sequences are SGHTA and FQGNSA. CDR3 bases: TGTGCCAGCAGCTTAGCGTGGACCATTGGGGAGAACACTGAAGCTTTCTTT. Translating gives CASSLAWTIGENTEAFF.

The gene calls are TRBV12-3 or TRBV12-4 and TRBJ1-5, with D perhaps TRBD1 (5 bases). The CDR3 is 14 amino acids. V shed 5 bases and J shed 6 bases, with 14 bases lying between them. The CDR3 region has the DNA TGTGCCAGCAGTAAAAACGGGGGTTCTCAGCCCCAGCATTTT. It encodes CASSKNGGSQPQHF.

V gene TRBV29-1 combines with J gene TRBJ1-4; 8 positions match TRBD1. The V segment lost 5 bases and the J segment 8 bases; nucleotides outside the gene matches: 10. This CDR3 has 14 residues. From germline, CDR1 is SQVTM and CDR2 ANQGSEA. The CDR3, as DNA: TGCAGCGTTAAAACGACAGGGGTACGGGAAAAACTGTTTTTT. It yields the protein CSVKTTGVREKLFF.

This clonotype appeared many times. The chain recombines TRBV5-1 with TRBJ2-5, with TRBD1 identical over 9 bases. This CDR3 has 14 amino acids. With 3 bases clipped from V and 4 bases from J, the junction kept 4 bases outside the gene matches. Germline-derived CDR1 and CDR2 are SGHRS and YFSETQ. Here the CDR3 DNA reads TGCGCCAGCAGCTCGGGACAGGGTGGAGAGACCCAGTACTTC. It encodes CASSSGQGGETQYF.

This chain uses TRBV3-1 with TRBJ2-3; D is unclear. This CDR3 is built from 17 residues. V lost 4 bases and J 2 bases, leaving 19 bases between the germline ends. Per the germline V gene, CDR1 is LGHDT and CDR2 is YNNKEL (reference sequence). The CDR3: CASSPQYPSGLTDTQYF. DNA of the CDR3: TGTGCCAGCAGCCCTCAATATCCCTCCGGGCTCACAGATACGCAGTATTTT.

The CDR3 loop reads CSVQTRAAGQYF. The CDR3 DNA sequence: TGCAGTGTCCAAACCCGCGCCGCGGGGCAGTACTTC. V is TRBV20-1 and J is TRBJ2-5, with D possibly TRBD2 on 6 matching bases. The CDR3 length is 12 residues. V shed 7 bases and J shed 11 bases, with 20 bases lying between them. Per germline, CDR1 DFQATT and CDR2 SNEGSKA (reference sequence).

Notes on this clonotype: Without the conserved terminal phenylalanine or tryptophan, this CDR3 likely stems from a read error. It is unclear where the CDR3 begins or ends on the DNA, so no DNA is shown, and the CDR3 is as TCRdb lists it. The rearrangement joins TRBV21-1 to TRBJ2-7. TRBV21-1 is assigned pseudogene status. The CDR3 region is 14 residues in length, termini included. CDR3 sequence reads: CASSLAGETYEQYI.

V and J are TRBV11-3 and TRBJ2-1; 13 bases align to TRBD2. The CDR3 totals 20 residues. V dropped 5 bases and J dropped 1; count of bases not matched to a gene: 14. The germline V gene encodes CDR1 SGHNT and CDR2 YENEEA. The CDR3 sequence is CASSPGLAGAAPVSYNEQFF. In DNA form, the CDR3 reads TGTGCCAGCAGCCCCGGACTAGCGGGAGCAGCCCCCGTATCCTACAATGAGCAGTTCTTC.

V usage is TRBV29-1 and J usage is TRBJ1-4; D remains unclear. The V end lost 6 bases, the J end lost 8 bases, and 13 bases lay between the germline ends. CDR3 length equals 12 residues. In germline, CDR1 is SQVTM, CDR2 ANQGSEA. The DNA of the CDR3 is TGCAGCGTCGCCCCTCGAGGCGAAAAACTGTTTTTT. Translated, it gives CSVAPRGEKLFF.